The subject of this entry is one T cell receptor beta chain. Trimming cost V 0 bases and J 2 bases, with 9 bases left between them. The CDR3 consists of 14 residues. Germline loops: CDR1 SGDLS, CDR2 YYNGEE. Original analysis: Nucleated cell counts were estimated from reference gene primer amplification. The repertoire was sequenced with immunoSEQ multiplex PCR; TCRdb's copy has only in-frame clones and lacks some. The DNA gave D and trimming, while V, J and clone size come from that table. Among some 400,000 clones, more than 75% were seen once, and the ten largest hold around 3%. The data derive from a study of blood T cell repertoires in COVID-19. Study information: Samples came from the United States, Italy and Spain, spanning acute and convalescent COVID-19. The cDNA or gDNA used as material had been derived from T cells, B-cell-depleted T cells, or PBMCs.

The rearrangement joins TRBV9 to TRBJ2-7; maybe TRBD2 (6 bases). Sequencing was performed on peripheral blood. The clonotype was recovered from a human donor in a cohort sampled during active COVID-19. In nucleotides, the CDR3 is TGTGCCAGCAGCGTAGATAGCGGAACCTACGAGCAGTACTTC. Its protein is CASSVDSGTYEQYF.